This T cell receptor beta chain was identified in a study of blood T cell repertoires in COVID-19 (dated by TCRdb to 2020 to 2021). About the full investigation: The collaborator samples originated in the United States, Italy and Spain and spanned the acute and convalescent phases of COVID-19. The material from the prospective study consisted of cDNA or gDNA derived from T cells, B-cell-depleted T cells, or PBMCs. The dataset comprised deeply sampled blood TCRbeta repertoires from subjects exposed to, actively infected with, or recovered from COVID-19. The repertoires were made available in a free public database intended to serve as a resource for research on the immune response to SARS-CoV-2. The samples were drawn from two sources: the first 160 participants of the ongoing ImmuneRACE study, and over 950 subjects contributed by 6 global collaborators. Nearly every sample came with metadata listing a de-identified subject ID, COVID-19 status, age in years and sex. Where HLA class I and class II types were available, the types were taken from metadata supplied by the sample provider, not from assay-based typing. Points the paper makes about the study in general: How much clinical and demographic metadata was included differed by source and by participant, and the metadata was provided uncurated.

TCRbeta CDR3 regions were amplified from genomic DNA using the immunoSEQ Assay, a bias-controlled multiplex PCR. On the authors' methods: The number of nucleated cells in each sample was estimated by amplification of reference gene primers within the assay. To quantify the absolute abundance of each unique TCRbeta CDR3 rearrangement, sequence reads were collapsed and filtered. For each sample, productive Simpson clonality was calculated as the square root of Simpson's diversity index over productive rearrangements. Here the immuneACCESS table is served through TCRdb, limited to in-frame sequences with V and J called. Missing clones are a known gap in these copies; in checked studies unresolved V genes cover under half, and the rest lacks a known reason. V, J and clone size are those of that table, while D and trimming were read from the DNA. Here the sample has about 400,000 clones; around 87% occur a single time. Of the sample, around 2.9% falls within the top ten clones.

A note on this clone: The target of this receptor is not known. The sample holds no much larger clone one base away, and base qualities are not on file.

CDR1 and CDR2 are read off the germline V gene as MDHEN and SYDVKM. A distance of 14 bases separates the germline ends of V and J, which lose 5 bases and 1 base respectively. The CDR3 goes from the cysteine to the phenylalanine over 15 residues. The entry retains the CDR3 DNA only, 45 bases that are in frame from base 1. Whole blood was collected in K2EDTA tubes by collaborating institutions according to the institutions' own protocols. For TCRbeta analysis, collaborators shipped samples as frozen whole blood, isolated PBMCs, or DNA extracted from either of those sample types. The sequencing input was peripheral blood. Rearrangement joined TRBV28 to TRBJ2-5, with no reliable assignment of the D segment. The sequence came from a human donor in a cohort sampled during active COVID-19. The CDR3 reads as follows: CASSLPPGSQETQYF. The nucleotide sequence is TGTGCCAGCAGTCTTCCACCCGGGTCCCAAGAGACCCAGTACTTC.